One and the same sample provided the 25 T cell receptor beta chains below, sequenced in a study of cytomegalovirus exposure and HLA in healthy donors (dated by TCRdb to about 2017). Libraries were made using the immunoSEQ multiplex PCR assay. For the multiplex PCR, a mixture combining 60 forward primers for TCR Vbeta segments and 13 reverse primers for TCR Jbeta segments was used. TCRdb holds this immuneACCESS table with in-frame rearrangements only. Some clones are missing; in checked studies, unresolved V genes explain under half, and the rest has no known cause. The sample table records about 130,000 clones; roughly 80% of these occur just once. The ten biggest clones cover 1% of the sample. The specimen was PBMCs. The receptors come from a man aged 40-49 years in good health and CMV-seronegative.

This chain joins TRBV5-1 and TRBJ2-5, with D possibly TRBD1 on 6 matching bases. CDR3 length: 16 amino acids. In germline, CDR1 is SGHRS, CDR2 YFSETQ. V shed 0 bases and J shed 3 bases, with 15 bases lying between them. CDR3 residues: CASSLDGIAGEETQYF. In nucleotides, the CDR3 is TGCGCCAGCAGCTTGGATGGAATCGCAGGGGAAGAGACCCAGTACTTC.

The chain recombines TRBV28 with TRBJ2-3, with 8 bases fitting TRBD1. The CDR3 loop spans 15 amino acids. Germline values: CDR1 MDHEN, CDR2 SYDVKM. Trimming at V came to 11 bases and at J to 2 bases, leaving 12 bases not matched to a gene. In DNA form, the CDR3 reads TGTGCCCACTGGAGGGCAGGGGGCTTCACAGATACGCAGTATTTT. It yields the protein CAHWRAGGFTDTQYF.

The CDR3 spells CASSTSGGADTQYF. As DNA, the CDR3 is TGCGCCAGCTCGACTAGCGGGGGGGCGGATACGCAGTATTTT. The V gene is TRBV5-1, the J gene TRBJ2-3, with TRBD2 matching 14 bases. This CDR3 region has 14 residues. Germline V gene data show CDR1 as SGHRS and CDR2 as YFSETQ. Trimming at V came to 7 bases and at J to 6 bases, leaving 4 bases not matched to a gene.

The chain couples TRBV4-1 to TRBJ2-5; TRBD1 matches 7 bases. V lost 4 bases, J lost 4 bases, and 6 bases stayed unmatched. The CDR3 runs 14 residues. The germline gives CDR1 MGHRA, CDR2 YSYEKL. The CDR3 DNA reads TGCGCCAGCAGCCTTTCAGGGGGACGAGAGACCCAGTACTTC. Protein product: CASSLSGGRETQYF.

This clone occurred once. The chain links TRBV29-1 to TRBJ1-2; 7 positions match TRBD1. J was trimmed by 1 base and V by 3 bases; bases with no gene match: 5. The CDR3 totals 14 residues. Germline loops: CDR1 SQVTM, CDR2 ANQGSEA. The CDR3 nucleotides are TGCAGCGTTGAGGGGACAGAGGATAACTATGGCTACACCTTC. Protein: CSVEGTEDNYGYTF.

The gene calls are TRBV28 and TRBJ1-2; TRBD1 aligns across 8 bases. Unmatched junction bases numbered 7, after V lost 5 bases and J lost 5 bases. CDR1 and CDR2 from the germline V gene are MDHEN and SYDVKM. This CDR3 has 14 amino acids. CDR3 DNA sequence: TGTGCCAGCAGTGGCGGGGACAGGTCTTATGGCTACACCTTC. Amino acid sequence: CASSGGDRSYGYTF.

V usage is TRBV5-1 and J usage is TRBJ1-2; weak D call: TRBD1 (6 bases). The CDR3 length is 16 residues. Trimming removed 1 base at V and 3 bases at J, with 16 bases between. Looked up from germline, CDR1 is SGHRS and CDR2 is YFSETQ. Here the CDR3 reads CASSLIQGLGDYGYTF. The CDR3, as DNA: TGCGCCAGCAGCTTGATTCAGGGGCTGGGTGACTATGGCTACACCTTC. Supplemented by reference TRBV5-1 and TRBJ1-2, the full variable domain reads KAGVTQTPRYLIKTRGQQVTLSCSPISGHRSVSWYQQTPGQGLQFLFEYFSETQRNKGNFPGRFSGRQFSNSRSEMNVSTLELGDSALYLCASSLIQGLGDYGYTFGSGTRLTVV.

CDR3 nucleotides: TGTGCCAGCAGCCCGAATGGAGTCCGTAGCACTGAAGCTTTCTTT. Its protein is CASSPNGVRSTEAFF. J is TRBJ1-1 and V is TRBV11-3, with D unclear. Trimming left V 5 bases short and J 4 bases short, with 17 bases between. The germline gives CDR1 SGHNT, CDR2 YENEEA. The CDR3 covers 15 residues.

The CDR3 region is CASSSPGTDPYEQYF. The CDR3 DNA follows: TGTGCCAGCAGTTCCCCCGGGACAGACCCCTACGAGCAGTACTTC. The rearrangement links TRBV27 to TRBJ2-7; 7 nucleotides agree with TRBD1. Looked up from germline, CDR1 is MNHEY and CDR2 is SMNVEV (reference sequence). V lost 4 bases and J lost 2; bases outside the gene matches: 8. This CDR3 is built from 15 residues.

This clone has a single count. The gene calls are TRBV25-1 and TRBJ2-7; TRBD2 matches at 8 bases. V was clipped by 5 bases and J by 7 bases; unmatched bases: 7. This CDR3 has 13 residues. Germline loops: CDR1 MGHDK, CDR2 SYGVNS. CDR3 amino acids: CASSTARGGEQYF. The CDR3 DNA follows: TGTGCCAGCAGTACAGCCCGGGGGGGAGAGCAGTACTTC.

The rearrangement joins TRBV28 to TRBJ2-1, with 7 bases lining up with TRBD1. V gave up 8 bases and J gave up 3 bases; unmatched junction bases: 1. Germline values: CDR1 MDHEN, CDR2 SYDVKM. This CDR3 spans 12 amino acids. The CDR3: CASGQVYNEQFF. The CDR3 nucleotides read TGTGCCAGCGGACAGGTCTACAATGAGCAGTTCTTC.

The chain carries TRBV11-2 and TRBJ2-3; TRBD1 aligns across 9 bases. Trimming removed 3 bases from V and 6 bases from J; junction bases left unmatched: 7. Germline loops: CDR1 SGHAT, CDR2 FQNNGV. CDR3 length equals 15 residues. The CDR3 DNA sequence: TGTGCCAGCAGCTTCGGGACAGGGTTTGGTGATACGCAGTATTTT. This encodes CASSFGTGFGDTQYF.

The V gene is TRBV7-2, the J gene TRBJ2-3; 7 positions match TRBD1. V trimming: 4 bases; J trimming: 6 bases; junction bases outside the gene matches: 4. The CDR3 totals 13 residues. Germline assignment: CDR1 SGHTA and CDR2 FQGNSA. CDR3 protein: CASSSLRGDTQYF. DNA for the CDR3: TGTGCCAGCAGCTCGCTCAGGGGGGATACGCAGTATTTT.

The chain links TRBV2 to TRBJ1-5; TRBD1 aligns across 9 bases. The germline V gene has CDR1 SNHLY and CDR2 FYNNEI. This CDR3 has 18 amino acids. The V and J ends lost 5 bases and 1 base, in that order; junction bases with no gene match: 12. The CDR3 DNA reads TGTGCCAGCAGTCTACAGGGGGCGAGGTTCGGGAGCAATCAGCCCCAGCATTTT. It translates to CASSLQGARFGSNQPQHF.

This rearrangement joins TRBV28 to TRBJ2-3; 7 bases map to TRBD2. Germline V gene sequence: CDR1 MDHEN, CDR2 SYDVKM. J lost 9 bases, V lost 5 bases, and 17 bases had no gene match. CDR3 length equals 16 residues. In DNA, the CDR3 is TGTGCCAGCAGTATTCCAGCGGGACCCCTTCGGGGGACGCAGTATTTT. It is translated as CASSIPAGPLRGTQYF.

The sample holds a few counts of this clone. The chain has TRBV25-1 and TRBJ2-6; D may be TRBD2 (5 bases). Germline assignment: CDR1 MGHDK and CDR2 SYGVNS. Deletions cut 4 bases from V and 2 bases from J, with 9 bases between. This CDR3 contains 15 residues. CDR3 in amino acids: CASSGTQPGANVLTF. The DNA of the CDR3 is TGTGCCAGCAGTGGGACTCAGCCTGGGGCCAACGTCCTGACTTTC.

The chain employs TRBV18 and TRBJ1-2; 8 bases agree with TRBD1. The V and J ends lost 2 bases and 6 bases, in that order; junction bases with no gene match: 11. CDR1 KGHSH and CDR2 LQKENI come from the germline V gene. The CDR3 is 16 amino acids. DNA for the CDR3: TGTGCCAGCTCACCAACCTTTAGGACAGGGTACCATGGCTACACCTTC. Encoded protein: CASSPTFRTGYHGYTF. The full variable domain, its missing parts supplied by reference TRBV18 and TRBJ1-2, is NAGVMQNPRHLVRRRGQEARLRCSPMKGHSHVYWYRQLPEEGLKFMVYLQKENIIDESGMPKERFSAEFPKEGPSILRIQQVVRGDSAAYFCASSPTFRTGYHGYTFGSGTRLTVV.

In regard to this clone: The DNA is left out, because the CDR3 cannot be placed on it with certainty; the CDR3 is given as TCRdb lists it. The rearrangement uses TRBV27 and TRBJ1-1; whether TRBD1, the table's D call, matches the DNA was not checked. The CDR3 numbers 14 amino acids, ends counted. Germline assignment: CDR1 MNHEY and CDR2 SMNVEV (reference sequence). The CDR3 protein is CASSTSQGHTEAFF.

This clone has only one observation. At one end the junction does not follow the germline gene, possibly because of a read error. The chain carries TRBV7-9 and TRBJ2-7, with TRBD1 matching 11 bases. Germline CDR1 SEHNR, CDR2 FQNEAQ (reference sequence). CDR3 length equals 14 residues. The CDR3 here is CASSSGQGAYDQYF. In DNA, the CDR3 is TGTGCCAGCAGCTCAGGACAGGGGGCGTACGACCAGTACTTC. The variable domain in full, with the rest retrieved from reference TRBV7-9 and TRBJ2-7, is DTGVSQNPRHKITKRGQNVTFRCDPISEHNRLYWYRQTLGQGPEFLTYFQNEAQLEKSRLLSDRFSAERPKGSFSTLEIQRTEQGDSAMYLCASSSGQGAYDQYFGPGTRLTVT.

The J gene is TRBJ1-5, the V gene TRBV30; no firm D call. V lost 7 bases and J lost 3, with 13 bases in between. Germline CDR1 GTSNPN, CDR2 SVGIG (reference sequence). The CDR3 totals 13 residues. The CDR3 nucleotides are TGTGCCTTCTCGGAACGGGTCAATCAGCCCCAGCATTTT. Translated, it gives CAFSERVNQPQHF.

V usage is TRBV5-1 and J usage is TRBJ2-2, with D tentatively TRBD2 (6 bases). The CDR3 contains 14 residues. The germline V and J ends were trimmed by 3 bases and 3 bases, with 9 bases remaining between them. The germline V gene has CDR1 SGHRS and CDR2 YFSETQ. Written as DNA, the CDR3 is TGCGCCAGCAGCTCCAGGGAGGACACCGGGGAGCTGTTTTTT. Translating it yields CASSSREDTGELFF.

The sample holds one count of this clone. The chain employs TRBV5-1 and TRBJ2-2, with TRBD1 matching 8 bases. The CDR3 extends over 16 amino acids. V shed 1 base, J shed 0 bases, and the junction held 2 bases outside the gene matches. Germline V gene sequence: CDR1 SGHRS, CDR2 YFSETQ. CDR3 sequence reads: CASSLRTGPNTGELFF. The CDR3, as DNA: TGCGCCAGCAGCTTGCGGACAGGGCCGAACACCGGGGAGCTGTTTTTT.

Only one count was recorded for this clone. The gene calls are TRBV18 and TRBJ1-5, with TRBD1 as a possible D gene (5 bases). This CDR3 has 16 amino acids. V dropped 2 bases and J dropped 6 bases, with 17 bases sitting between them. From germline, CDR1 is KGHSH and CDR2 LQKENI. The CDR3 DNA sequence: TGTGCCAGCTCACCATTGGGGCAGTCTGGTACTCAGCCCCAGCATTTT. It is translated as CASSPLGQSGTQPQHF.

The V and J genes are TRBV7-9 and TRBJ2-2, with 8 positions matching TRBD1. V lost 5 bases and J lost 6; bases outside the gene matches: 11. CDR3 length equals 16 residues. Germline values: CDR1 SEHNR, CDR2 FQNEAQ (reference sequence). The CDR3 bases are TGTGCCAGCAGCCCCTCAGGGCAGGGGGCAGCCGGGGAGCTGTTTTTT. Protein: CASSPSGQGAAGELFF. Full variable domain (missing parts from reference TRBV7-9 and TRBJ2-2): DTGVSQNPRHKITKRGQNVTFRCDPISEHNRLYWYRQTLGQGPEFLTYFQNEAQLEKSRLLSDRFSAERPKGSFSTLEIQRTEQGDSAMYLCASSPSGQGAAGELFFGEGSRLTVL.

DNA of the CDR3: TGTGCCAGCTCACCACCCCACAGGGGCTCTGGAAACACCATATATTTT. Encoded protein: CASSPPHRGSGNTIYF. The chain joins TRBV18 to TRBJ1-3, with 7 bases that match TRBD1. Unmatched junction bases numbered 2, after V lost 0 bases and J lost 0 bases. This CDR3 has 16 residues. Germline lookup yields CDR1 KGHSH and CDR2 LQKENI.